This T cell receptor beta chain was captured in a study of T-cell reconstitution after alpha-beta-depleted transplantation in children. This clonotype has just a few counts. V was shortened by 3 bases and J by 3 bases, with 13 bases between the two germline ends. The CDR3 runs to 15 residues. From germline, CDR1 is SGHDT and CDR2 YYEEEE. The TCRbeta library incorporated unique molecular identifiers. TCRdb passed the PCR reads through MiXCR, listing each CDR3 protein once. The sample lists 450,000 to 700,000 distinct CDR3 sequences, 20% to 30% seen once, with about a third in the top ten. The clonotype was recovered from a boy under two years old with Wiskott-Aldrich syndrome, due to receive a stem cell transplant. J is TRBJ2-1 and V is TRBV5-6, with a tentative D call TRBD2 (5 bases). The sequencing here drew on PBMCs, taken before TCRalphabeta/CD19-depleted stem cell transplant. CDR3 bases: TGTGCCAGCAGCTATGACGGGAACGTCTACAATGAGCAGTTCTTC. Translating gives CASSYDGNVYNEQFF.